This is a list of T cell receptor beta chains from one sample in a study of blood T cells in healthy people across ages. TCRdb used MiXCR to reprocess the 5' RACE reads, holding one entry per CDR3 protein. The table records fewer than 1 million distinct CDR3 sequences, under 45% of them present only once. The sample comprised blood. Receptors originate from a man aged 60-69 years in good health. Each CDR3 is given with its conserved first and last residue. D genes are given only for firm matches. A row's size may be missing; if present it is once, few, many or a size class.

V gene: TRBV12-3/TRBV12-4; D gene: NA; clone size: NA; J gene: TRBJ2-1; CDR3 protein: CASTQNNNEQFF; CDR3 DNA: TGTGCCAGCACGCAGAATAACAATGAGCAGTTCTTC
V gene: TRBV12-3/TRBV12-4; D gene: TRBD1; clone size: NA; J gene: TRBJ1-1; CDR3 protein: CASSLAQGDNTEAFF; CDR3 DNA: TGTGCCAGCAGTTTGGCACAGGGGGACAACACTGAAGCTTTCTTT
V gene: TRBV7-9; D gene: NA; clone size: few; J gene: TRBJ2-1; CDR3 protein: CASSDAGEQFF; CDR3 DNA: TGTGCCAGCAGCGATGCCGGTGAGCAGTTCTTC
V gene: TRBV15; D gene: NA; clone size: NA; J gene: TRBJ2-5; CDR3 protein: CATSSISGETQYF; CDR3 DNA: TGTGCCACCAGCAGTATTAGTGGGGAGACCCAGTACTTC
V gene: TRBV12-3/TRBV12-4; D gene: NA; clone size: few; J gene: TRBJ2-4; CDR3 protein: CASSLARAREQYF; CDR3 DNA: TGTGCCAGCAGTTTAGCCAGGGCACGGGAGCAGTACTTC
V gene: TRBV20-1; D gene: TRBD2; clone size: few; J gene: TRBJ2-7; CDR3 protein: CSAKSGGTYYEQYF; CDR3 DNA: TGCAGTGCTAAAAGCGGGGGGACCTACTACGAGCAGTACTTC
V gene: TRBV7-2; D gene: NA; clone size: NA; J gene: TRBJ2-7; CDR3 protein: CASSLNSGSNEQYF; CDR3 DNA: TGTGCCAGCAGCTTAAACAGCGGCAGTAATGAGCAGTACTTC
V gene: TRBV11-3; D gene: NA; clone size: NA; J gene: TRBJ2-7; CDR3 protein: CASSPNRNSHEQYF; CDR3 DNA: TGTGCCAGCAGCCCGAACAGGAACTCCCACGAGCAGTACTTC
V gene: TRBV20-1; D gene: NA; clone size: few; J gene: TRBJ1-2; CDR3 protein: CSGTDSTNYGYTF; CDR3 DNA: TGCAGTGGCACCGATTCGACTAACTATGGCTACACCTTC
V gene: TRBV20-1; D gene: TRBD1; clone size: NA; J gene: TRBJ2-7; CDR3 protein: CSARRGQTISYNEQYF; CDR3 DNA: TGCAGTGCTAGACGGGGACAGACCATCTCCTACAATGAGCAGTACTTC
V gene: TRBV20-1; D gene: TRBD2; clone size: once; J gene: TRBJ2-1; CDR3 protein: CSAGGDLNLNEQFF; CDR3 DNA: TGCAGTGCTGGGGGGGATCTTAACCTGAATGAGCAGTTCTTC
V gene: TRBV12-3/TRBV12-4; D gene: TRBD2; clone size: few; J gene: TRBJ2-5; CDR3 protein: CASSTTSGGARETQYF; CDR3 DNA: TGTGCCAGCAGCACCACTAGCGGGGGGGCCCGAGAGACCCAGTACTTC
V gene: TRBV7-9; D gene: NA; clone size: NA; J gene: TRBJ2-6; CDR3 protein: CASRGQSGANVLTF; CDR3 DNA: TGTGCCAGCAGGGGCCAGTCTGGGGCCAACGTCCTGACTTTC
V gene: TRBV5-5; D gene: NA; clone size: NA; J gene: TRBJ2-5; CDR3 protein: CASSPASQTQYF; CDR3 DNA: TGTGCCAGCAGCCCCGCCTCGCAGACCCAGTACTTC
V gene: TRBV14; D gene: TRBD1; clone size: NA; J gene: TRBJ1-2; CDR3 protein: CASSQDLGQGVAGYTF; CDR3 DNA: TGTGCCAGCAGCCAAGACCTGGGACAGGGGGTAGCGGGCTACACCTTC
V gene: TRBV11-2; D gene: NA; clone size: few; J gene: TRBJ2-1; CDR3 protein: CASSLEAGRSSYNEQFF; CDR3 DNA: TGTGCCAGCAGCTTAGAGGCAGGGCGGAGCTCCTACAATGAGCAGTTCTTC
V gene: TRBV29-1; D gene: NA; clone size: NA; J gene: TRBJ1-1; CDR3 protein: CSTTGPEAFF; CDR3 DNA: TGCAGCACGACAGGTCCCGAAGCTTTCTTT
V gene: TRBV5-5; D gene: TRBD1; clone size: NA; J gene: TRBJ2-5; CDR3 protein: CASSAKSGQAGETQYF; CDR3 DNA: TGTGCCAGCAGCGCCAAGTCCGGACAGGCCGGAGAGACCCAGTACTTC
V gene: TRBV6-1; D gene: NA; clone size: few; J gene: TRBJ2-5; CDR3 protein: CASRTGHLRETQYF; CDR3 DNA: TGTGCCAGCAGGACCGGACACCTACGAGAGACCCAGTACTTC
V gene: TRBV4-2; D gene: TRBD1; clone size: few; J gene: TRBJ2-1; CDR3 protein: CASSRWTGAGNEQFF; CDR3 DNA: TGTGCCAGCAGCCGGTGGACAGGGGCTGGGAATGAGCAGTTCTTC
V gene: TRBV12-3/TRBV12-4; D gene: NA; clone size: NA; J gene: TRBJ1-2; CDR3 protein: CASIGVSTRYGYTF; CDR3 DNA: TGTGCCAGCATTGGGGTCAGCACTCGCTATGGCTACACCTTC
V gene: TRBV12-3/TRBV12-4; D gene: NA; clone size: NA; J gene: TRBJ1-1; CDR3 protein: CASSFAVVGTAFF; CDR3 DNA: TGTGCCAGCAGTTTCGCGGTCGTGGGTACAGCTTTCTTT
V gene: TRBV9; D gene: TRBD2; clone size: NA; J gene: TRBJ2-1; CDR3 protein: CASSPEVGLAGGGEQFF; CDR3 DNA: TGTGCCAGCAGCCCCGAGGTGGGGCTAGCGGGGGGTGGTGAGCAGTTCTTC
V gene: TRBV5-8; D gene: TRBD1; clone size: NA; J gene: TRBJ1-2; CDR3 protein: CAGSRGQGFYGYTF; CDR3 DNA: TGTGCCGGCAGCAGGGGACAGGGGTTCTATGGCTACACCTTC
V gene: TRBV10-3; D gene: TRBD1; clone size: NA; J gene: TRBJ2-1; CDR3 protein: CAISAQQGAYEQFF; CDR3 DNA: TGTGCCATCAGTGCCCAACAGGGGGCCTACGAGCAGTTCTTC
V gene: TRBV4-2; D gene: TRBD1; clone size: NA; J gene: TRBJ2-4; CDR3 protein: CASSQDLQGAKNIQYF; CDR3 DNA: TGTGCCAGCAGCCAAGACCTACAGGGGGCCAAAAACATTCAGTACTTC
V gene: TRBV7-3; D gene: NA; clone size: once; J gene: TRBJ2-3; CDR3 protein: CASSFGGGHTDTQYF; CDR3 DNA: TGTGCCAGCAGCTTTGGTGGGGGGCACACAGATACGCAGTATTTT
V gene: TRBV4-3; D gene: NA; clone size: NA; J gene: TRBJ2-5; CDR3 protein: CASSQDRQGSQETQYF; CDR3 DNA: TGCGCCAGCAGCCAAGATCGCCAGGGGTCCCAAGAGACCCAGTACTTC
V gene: TRBV12-3/TRBV12-4; D gene: NA; clone size: NA; J gene: TRBJ2-2; CDR3 protein: CASSPPEGFVTGELFF; CDR3 DNA: TGTGCCAGCAGTCCCCCGGAGGGGTTTGTAACCGGGGAGCTGTTTTTT
V gene: TRBV15; D gene: NA; clone size: NA; J gene: TRBJ2-3; CDR3 protein: CATSREFNTQYF; CDR3 DNA: TGTGCCACCAGCAGAGAGTTTAATACGCAGTATTTT
V gene: TRBV11-2; D gene: NA; clone size: many; J gene: TRBJ2-1; CDR3 protein: CASSLHGQGFF; CDR3 DNA: TGTGCCAGCAGCTTGCACGGGCAGGGGTTCTTC
V gene: TRBV15; D gene: TRBD2; clone size: few; J gene: TRBJ2-3; CDR3 protein: CATSREGLAGADTQYF; CDR3 DNA: TGTGCCACCAGCAGAGAAGGACTAGCGGGGGCAGATACGCAGTATTTT
V gene: TRBV12-3/TRBV12-4; D gene: NA; clone size: NA; J gene: TRBJ1-1; CDR3 protein: CASSPRVGDGTEAFF; CDR3 DNA: TGTGCCAGCAGTCCCAGGGTGGGCGACGGCACTGAAGCTTTCTTT
V gene: TRBV9; D gene: TRBD1; clone size: NA; J gene: TRBJ1-1; CDR3 protein: CASSAQTGGGKAFF; CDR3 DNA: TGTGCCAGCAGCGCCCAAACAGGGGGAGGAAAAGCTTTCTTT